This is a list of T cell receptor beta chains from one sample in a study of cytomegalovirus exposure and HLA in healthy donors. Clones were sequenced by immunoSEQ multiplex PCR, and TCRdb holds only the in-frame ones, with some missing. The sample shows fewer than 150,000 clones, around 80% of them seen only once. Sequencing input: PBMCs. The receptors stem from a woman aged 40 to 50 in good health and CMV-seropositive. Both conserved end residues are part of each CDR3. D genes are given only for firm matches. A clone size is listed for some rows: how often the clone was seen (once, few, many), or a class if it is expanded.

abundance: -; j_gene: TRBJ1-1; d_gene: -; v_gene: TRBV6-1; CDR3nt: TGTGCCAGCAGTGAATTCAGGGTGGGTGACACTGAAGCTTTCTTT; CDR3aa: CASSEFRVGDTEAFF
abundance: once; j_gene: TRBJ1-2; d_gene: TRBD1; v_gene: TRBV29-1; CDR3nt: TGCAGCGTTGAAAAGGGACAGGGGGTTCGCTATGGCTACACCTTC; CDR3aa: CSVEKGQGVRYGYTF
abundance: -; j_gene: TRBJ1-5; d_gene: -; v_gene: TRBV4-3; CDR3nt: TGCGCCAGCAGCCAAGAGGCAGTTCGAAATCAGCCCCAGCATTTT; CDR3aa: CASSQEAVRNQPQHF
abundance: -; j_gene: TRBJ2-7; d_gene: -; v_gene: TRBV19; CDR3nt: TGTGCCAGTAGTGCCGGGGACATTGCCACCTACGAGCAGTACTTC; CDR3aa: CASSAGDIATYEQYF
abundance: -; j_gene: TRBJ1-4; d_gene: -; v_gene: TRBV29-1; CDR3nt: TGCAGCGTTGATGCAGATAATGAAAAACTGTTTTTT; CDR3aa: CSVDADNEKLFF
abundance: -; j_gene: TRBJ2-5; d_gene: TRBD2; v_gene: TRBV7-8; CDR3nt: TGTGCCAGCAGCTTAGCGCCGAGGGGACTAGCGAAGCAAGAGACCCAGTACTTC; CDR3aa: CASSLAPRGLAKQETQYF
abundance: once; j_gene: TRBJ2-5; d_gene: TRBD2; v_gene: TRBV4-1; CDR3nt: TGCGCCAGCAGCACCTTTGACCGAGCGGGGTTCCAAGAGACCCAGTACTTC; CDR3aa: CASSTFDRAGFQETQYF
abundance: -; j_gene: TRBJ2-7; d_gene: -; v_gene: TRBV7-2; CDR3nt: TGTGCCAGCAGCCCATTTACCGGGAGCCACGGAAGCGAGCAGTACTTC; CDR3aa: CASSPFTGSHGSEQYF
abundance: -; j_gene: TRBJ1-5; d_gene: -; v_gene: TRBV27; CDR3nt: TGTGCCAGCAGTTTAGTCTCAGGCAATCAGCCCCAGCATTTT; CDR3aa: CASSLVSGNQPQHF
abundance: -; j_gene: TRBJ2-2; d_gene: -; v_gene: TRBV27; CDR3nt: TGTGCCAGCCCACGGGTATTAGCCAGAAATCACACCGGGGAGCTGTTTTTT; CDR3aa: CASPRVLARNHTGELFF
abundance: -; j_gene: TRBJ1-1; d_gene: TRBD1; v_gene: TRBV10-3; CDR3nt: TGTGCCATCAGTGAGTCGTCCGGGACAGGGGTTACGGGCACTGAAGCTTTCTTT; CDR3aa: CAISESSGTGVTGTEAFF